Each of the 14 T cell receptor beta chains below was sequenced from the same sample in a study of T-cell reconstitution after alpha-beta-depleted transplantation in children. During its preparation, the TCRbeta library received unique molecular identifiers. Each CDR3 protein is one row after TCRdb ran MiXCR on the PCR reads. The repertoire holds a few hundred thousand distinct CDR3 sequences, about 8.8% seen once, with approximately 5.4% in the top ten. The material was PBMCs from the stem cell graft donor, obtained from the stem cell graft. The source is a human donor who donated a stem cell graft to a child with SCID.

This clonotype was picked up many times. This chain uses TRBV4-2 with TRBJ1-2; 7 bases align to TRBD1. This CDR3 comprises 15 residues. The germline V gene encodes CDR1 LGHNA and CDR2 YNFKEQ. The V and J ends lost 1 base and 4 bases, in that order; junction bases with no gene match: 6. The CDR3, as DNA: TGTGCCAGCAGCCAAGTACAGGGGCTGGCCTATGGCTACACCTTC. Translation gives CASSQVQGLAYGYTF.

This clonotype has at least ten counts. V and J are TRBV11-2 and TRBJ2-3, with a weak D call TRBD1 (6 bases). The CDR3 totals 14 residues. Trimming left V 2 bases short and J 4 bases short, with 10 bases between. Germline loops: CDR1 SGHAT, CDR2 FQNNGV. CDR3 region: CASSLLQGADTQYF. DNA for the CDR3: TGTGCCAGCAGCTTACTACAGGGCGCAGATACGCAGTATTTT.

On this clonotype: A much more abundant neighbour one base away suggests this may be a read error. The CDR3 DNA reads as TGTGCCAGCAGTCCCCCGGGACGGCGCAATCAGCCCCAGCATTTT. This gives the protein CASSPPGRRNQPQHF. V is TRBV6-1 and J is TRBJ1-5; D is possibly TRBD1 (5 bases). Deletions cut 5 bases from V and 2 bases from J, with 13 bases between. Germline V CDR1 and CDR2: MNHNS, SASEGT. The CDR3 runs 15 residues.

This clonotype was counted a few times. This sequence joins TRBV20-1 and TRBJ1-2, with TRBD1 as a possible D gene (5 bases). CDR1 is DFQATT, CDR2 SNEGSKA, per germline (reference sequence). V was clipped by 0 bases and J by 8 bases, with 13 bases between them. The CDR3 has 13 residues. This CDR3 reads CSARDRGGRGYTF. The CDR3 coding sequence is TGCAGTGCTAGAGATCGGGGGGGGAGGGGCTACACCTTC.

This clonotype appeared many times. This chain connects TRBV20-1 to TRBJ2-4, with D perhaps TRBD1 (5 bases). The V gene lost 3 bases and the J gene lost 8 bases, with 14 bases spanning the gap. The germline gives CDR1 DFQATT, CDR2 SNEGSKA (reference sequence). There are 13 residues in the CDR3. This CDR3 is CSASGAGSDIQYF. The DNA for the CDR3 is TGCAGTGCTAGTGGGGCAGGTTCGGACATTCAGTACTTC.

There are many counts of this clonotype. The chain couples TRBV6-6 to TRBJ1-4; perhaps TRBD1 as D (5 bases). This CDR3 has 13 amino acids. V was pared by 5 bases and J by 8 bases, with 12 bases between. Germline CDR1 reads MNHNY; CDR2 reads SVGAGI (reference sequence). The CDR3 here is CASSRQLEEKLFF. CDR3 in DNA: TGTGCCAGCAGTCGACAGCTAGAGGAAAAACTGTTTTTT.

This clonotype was recorded at least ten times. The V and J genes are TRBV7-6 and TRBJ2-1; D is unclear. Germline V gives CDR1 SGHVS, CDR2 FNYEAQ. This CDR3 is 14 amino acids long. The V gene lost 5 bases and the J gene lost 6 bases, with 14 bases spanning the gap. CDR3 sequence (DNA): TGTGCCAGCAGCCCTGACTTCGGGCTCAATGAGCAGTTCTTC. This translates into CASSPDFGLNEQFF.

The V gene is TRBV12-5, the J gene TRBJ1-1, with no clear D. Germline assignment: CDR1 LGHNT and CDR2 FRNRAP. V was trimmed by 1 base and J by 5 bases, leaving 8 bases between them. The CDR3 covers 13 residues. In DNA, the CDR3 is TGTGCTAGTGGTTTGGAATGGGTAACTGAAGCTTTCTTT. Translation gives CASGLEWVTEAFF.

This clonotype was found a few times. This chain uses TRBV9 with TRBJ2-1; weak D call: TRBD2 (5 bases). The germline V gene encodes CDR1 SGDLS and CDR2 YYNGEE. CDR3 length: 13 residues. V dropped 5 bases and J dropped 0 bases, with 6 bases sitting between them. The CDR3 spells CASSTSSYNEQFF. CDR3 coding DNA: TGTGCCAGCAGTACTAGCTCCTACAATGAGCAGTTCTTC.

In this sample, this clonotype turned up once. The genes are TRBV4-1 and TRBJ1-3; D is unclear. CDR1 and CDR2 (germline): MGHRA, YSYEKL. The CDR3 contains 15 residues. The V and J ends lost 2 bases and 0 bases respectively, with 8 bases between them. The CDR3 nucleotides are TGCGCCAGCAGCCAACTGCAGCGCTCTGGAAACACCATATATTTT. It is translated as CASSQLQRSGNTIYF.

This clonotype appeared many times. This chain joins TRBV7-2 and TRBJ1-2; no firm D call. This CDR3 contains 13 residues. V gave up 5 bases and J gave up 2 bases, with 9 bases separating them. Germline values: CDR1 SGHTA, CDR2 FQGNSA. The CDR3 DNA reads TGTGCCAGCAGCCCACAGTCGAACTATGGCTACACCTTC. This sequence encodes CASSPQSNYGYTF.

This clonotype was detected many times. The V gene is TRBV7-2, the J gene TRBJ2-1; TRBD2 aligns across 12 bases. The CDR3 length is 13 residues. CDR1 and CDR2 from the germline V gene are SGHTA and FQGNSA. V trimming: 5 bases; J trimming: 13 bases; junction bases outside the gene matches: 6. The CDR3 protein is CASSPLAGGGQFF. CDR3 DNA sequence: TGTGCCAGCAGCCCACTAGCGGGGGGAGGACAGTTCTTC.

The sample holds many counts of this clonotype. This chain connects TRBV5-1 to TRBJ2-5, with D perhaps matching TRBD1 (5 bases). Germline values: CDR1 SGHRS, CDR2 YFSETQ. Trimming took 4 bases from V and 7 from J, leaving 14 bases between them. This CDR3 is built from 13 residues. The CDR3 DNA is TGCGCCAGCAGCCTAGACAGAGGCGGGACCCAGTACTTC. Residues: CASSLDRGGTQYF.

In its sample, this clonotype was seen a few times. This rearrangement joins TRBV5-5 to TRBJ2-5; D unresolved. V was shortened by 2 bases and J by 4 bases, with 24 bases between the two germline ends. Germline V CDR1 and CDR2: SGHKS, YYEKEE (reference sequence). The CDR3 has 18 amino acids. The chain's CDR3 is CASSLKALPSTLLETQYF. In DNA form, the CDR3 reads TGTGCCAGCAGCTTAAAGGCATTGCCGTCCACCCTTCTAGAGACCCAGTACTTC.